This is a list of T cell receptor beta chains from one sample in a study of blood T cell repertoires in COVID-19. TCRdb's table, derived via immunoSEQ multiplex PCR, lists solely in-frame clones and lacks some. This table holds some 110,000 clones, around 86% found once. The material sequenced was peripheral blood. The receptors derive from a man aged 35-49 years with acute or convalescent COVID-19. The CDR3 runs from the conserved cysteine through the conserved F or W. A D gene is named only where the DNA matches it firmly. Clone sizes are given selectively: once, few, many, or a class where the clone is expanded.

12	NA	NA	TRBV7-6	TRBJ2-1	CASSLTEVEQFF	TGTGCCAGCAGCTTAACGGAGGTGGAGCAGTTCTTC
20	TRBD1	NA	TRBV4-1	TRBJ1-6	CASSQESTGTGIFGHSPLHF	TGCGCCAGCAGCCAAGAATCCACCGGGACAGGCATCTTTGGCCATTCACCCCTCCACTTT
13	NA	once	TRBV19	TRBJ1-2	CASLDRGNYGYTF	TGTGCCAGTCTTGACAGAGGTAACTATGGCTACACCTTC
16	TRBD2	NA	TRBV4-2	TRBJ2-1	CASSQVASGHYNEQFF	TGTGCCAGCAGCCAAGTAGCTAGCGGGCACTACAATGAGCAGTTCTTC
13	NA	NA	TRBV6-5	TRBJ2-7	CASRDSGGYEQYF	TGTGCCAGCCGGGACTCAGGGGGCTACGAGCAGTACTTC
15	TRBD1	NA	TRBV7-8	TRBJ1-5	CASSLGDREGQPQHF	TGTGCCAGCAGCTTAGGGGACAGGGAGGGGCAGCCCCAGCATTTT
14	TRBD2	NA	TRBV19	TRBJ2-3	CASSLAGGTDTQYF	TGTGCCAGTAGCCTAGCGGGGGGCACAGATACGCAGTATTTT
15	TRBD1	NA	TRBV6-6	TRBJ1-2	CASSQTGEVDYGYTF	TGTGCCAGCAGTCAGACAGGGGAGGTGGACTATGGCTACACCTTC
13	NA	NA	TRBV27	TRBJ1-2	CASSPGYSDGYTF	TGTGCCAGCAGCCCAGGGTATTCGGATGGCTACACCTTC
15	TRBD1	NA	TRBV19	TRBJ1-1	CASSNPGTVNTEAFF	TGTGCCAGTAGTAACCCCGGGACAGTGAACACTGAAGCTTTCTTT
12	NA	NA	TRBV30	TRBJ1-2	CASATDVWGYTF	TGTGCCTCCGCGACAGACGTCTGGGGCTACACCTTC
17	NA	NA	TRBV24-1	TRBJ1-5	CATSDRKTPGGNQPQHF	TGTGCCACCAGTGATCGGAAGACCCCCGGAGGCAATCAGCCCCAGCATTTT
14	TRBD1	NA	TRBV24-1	TRBJ2-1	CATSVKQGVNEQFF	TGTGCCACCAGTGTTAAACAGGGGGTAAATGAGCAGTTCTTC
11	NA	NA	TRBV20-1	TRBJ1-1	CSARWGPEAFF	TGCAGTGCTAGATGGGGGCCTGAAGCTTTCTTT
14	TRBD2	NA	TRBV5-1	TRBJ2-3	CASRERGTLDTQYF	TGCGCCAGCAGAGAGCGGGGGACTCTGGATACGCAGTATTTT
14	NA	NA	TRBV5-5	TRBJ1-1	CASSLTGSNTEAFF	TGTGCCAGCAGCTTGACAGGGTCGAACACTGAAGCTTTCTTT
16	NA	NA	TRBV6-6	TRBJ2-3	CASSSLGASGTDTQYF	TGTGCCAGCAGTTCCCTCGGGGCTAGCGGCACAGATACGCAGTATTTT
12	NA	NA	TRBV7-9	TRBJ2-7	CASSAGSYEQYF	TGTGCCAGCAGCGCTGGGAGCTACGAGCAGTACTTC
18	TRBD1	NA	TRBV5-1	TRBJ1-3	CASSSGTGGPSSGNTIYF	TGCGCCAGCAGCTCCGGGACAGGGGGCCCCAGCTCTGGAAACACCATATATTTT
15	TRBD1	NA	TRBV27	TRBJ1-2	CASSLWGQGAYGYTF	TGTGCCAGCAGTTTATGGGGGCAGGGGGCCTATGGCTACACCTTC
15	NA	NA	TRBV28	TRBJ2-6	CASSGTTSGANVLTF	TGTGCCAGCAGCGGAACTACCTCTGGGGCCAACGTCCTGACTTTC
14	NA	few	TRBV3-1/TRBV3-2	TRBJ1-2	CASSQQGQRYGYTF	TGTGCCAGCAGCCAGCAGGGCCAAAGGTATGGCTACACCTTC
17	TRBD1	NA	TRBV5-1	TRBJ1-1	CASSWETGRTRNTEAFF	TGCGCCAGCAGCTGGGAGACAGGGAGGACAAGGAACACTGAAGCTTTCTTT
13	NA	NA	TRBV6-5	TRBJ1-1	CASSYQGHTEAFF	TGTGCCAGCAGTTACCAGGGTCACACTGAAGCTTTCTTT
15	TRBD1	NA	TRBV4-1	TRBJ1-6	CASSQGTGYNSPLHF	TGCGCCAGCAGCCAAGGGACAGGGTATAATTCACCCCTCCACTTT
15	NA	NA	TRBV6-6	TRBJ1-4	CASSTSRGGVEKLFF	TGTGCCAGCTCTACCTCCCGCGGAGGGGTTGAAAAACTGTTTTTT
17	NA	NA	TRBV10-3	TRBJ2-1	CAISAGPAGTQEDEQFF	TGTGCCATCAGTGCGGGGCCCGCGGGAACGCAGGAGGATGAGCAGTTCTTC
14	TRBD1	NA	TRBV19	TRBJ1-1	CASSPDRGSTEAFF	TGTGCCAGTAGCCCGGACAGGGGGAGCACTGAAGCTTTCTTT
14	NA	few	TRBV5-1	TRBJ1-6	CASSPLGSNSPLHF	TGCGCCAGCAGCCCGTTGGGCAGCAATTCACCCCTCCACTTT
17	NA	few	TRBV5-6	TRBJ2-3	CASSLAGGSGYADTQYF	TGTGCCAGCAGCTTGGCCGGTGGTTCAGGGTATGCAGATACGCAGTATTTT
13	TRBD1	once	TRBV2	TRBJ1-2	CASTRTGRSGYTF	TGTGCCAGCACCAGGACAGGGCGGTCTGGCTACACCTTC
14	NA	NA	TRBV19	TRBJ2-5	CASSSGTSQETQYF	TGTGCCAGTAGTTCCGGGACTTCTCAAGAGACCCAGTACTTC
13	NA	NA	TRBV6-4	TRBJ1-1	CASSLGQNTEAFF	TGTGCCAGCAGCCTCGGACAGAACACTGAAGCTTTCTTT